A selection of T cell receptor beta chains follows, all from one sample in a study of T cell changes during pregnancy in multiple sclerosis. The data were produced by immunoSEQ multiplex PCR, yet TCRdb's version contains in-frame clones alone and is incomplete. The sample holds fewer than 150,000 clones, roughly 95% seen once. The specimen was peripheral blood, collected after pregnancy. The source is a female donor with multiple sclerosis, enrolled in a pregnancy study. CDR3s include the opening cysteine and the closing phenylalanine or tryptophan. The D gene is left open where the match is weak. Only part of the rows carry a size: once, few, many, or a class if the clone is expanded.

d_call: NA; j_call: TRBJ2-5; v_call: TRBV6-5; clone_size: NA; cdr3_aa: CASRKTGRETQYF; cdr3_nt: TGTGCCAGCAGGAAGACAGGGAGGGAGACCCAGTACTTC
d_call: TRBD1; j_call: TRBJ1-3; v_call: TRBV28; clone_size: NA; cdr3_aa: CASSGTGGFGNTIYF; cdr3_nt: TGTGCCAGCAGTGGGACAGGGGGCTTTGGAAACACCATATATTTT
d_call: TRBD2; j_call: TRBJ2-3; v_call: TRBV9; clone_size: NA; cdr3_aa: CASSEAGGVPPDTQYF; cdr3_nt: TGTGCCAGCAGCGAGGCGGGAGGAGTTCCCCCAGATACGCAGTATTTT
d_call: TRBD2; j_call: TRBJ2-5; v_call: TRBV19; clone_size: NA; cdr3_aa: CASSKPGTSGRTGTQYF; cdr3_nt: TGTGCCAGTAGTAAACCCGGGACTAGCGGGAGGACGGGGACCCAGTACTTC
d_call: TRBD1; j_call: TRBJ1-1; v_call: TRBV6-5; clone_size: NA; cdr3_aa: CASSSDTGGGTEAFF; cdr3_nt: TGTGCCAGCAGTTCCGACACAGGGGGGGGCACTGAAGCTTTCTTT
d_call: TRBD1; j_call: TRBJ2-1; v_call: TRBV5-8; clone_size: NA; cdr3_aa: CASSLPGQGALEQFF; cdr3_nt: TGTGCCAGCAGCTTGCCGGGACAGGGGGCGTTAGAGCAGTTCTTC
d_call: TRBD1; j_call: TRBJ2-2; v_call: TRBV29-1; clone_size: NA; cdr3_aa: CSVGDRVTGELFF; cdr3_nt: TGCAGCGTTGGGGACAGGGTCACCGGGGAGCTGTTTTTT
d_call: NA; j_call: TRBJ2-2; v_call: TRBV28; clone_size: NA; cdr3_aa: CATKGSEHTGELFF; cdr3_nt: TGTGCCACGAAAGGTAGCGAACACACCGGGGAGCTGTTTTTT
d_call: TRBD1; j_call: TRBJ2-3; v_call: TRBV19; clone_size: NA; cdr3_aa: CASTDSDRGLSTDTQYF; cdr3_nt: TGTGCCAGTACCGACTCTGACAGGGGTTTGTCCACAGATACGCAGTATTTT
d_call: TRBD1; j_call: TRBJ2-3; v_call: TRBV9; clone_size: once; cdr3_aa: CASSPGQGLAGTQYF; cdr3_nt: TGTGCCAGCAGCCCGGGACAGGGTTTAGCGGGTACGCAGTATTTT
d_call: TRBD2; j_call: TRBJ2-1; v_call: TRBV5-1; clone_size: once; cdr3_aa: CASSLGLAGSYNEQFF; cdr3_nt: TGCGCCAGCAGCTTGGGTCTAGCGGGGTCCTACAATGAGCAGTTCTTC
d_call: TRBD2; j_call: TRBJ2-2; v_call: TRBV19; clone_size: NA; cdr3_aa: CASSIGGGSAGELFF; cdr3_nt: TGTGCCAGTAGTATCGGGGGGGGTAGCGCCGGGGAGCTGTTTTTT
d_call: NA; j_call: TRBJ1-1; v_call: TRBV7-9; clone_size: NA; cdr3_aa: CASSSLRQVNTEAFF; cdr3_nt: TGTGCCAGCAGCTCGCTCCGACAGGTTAACACTGAAGCTTTCTTT
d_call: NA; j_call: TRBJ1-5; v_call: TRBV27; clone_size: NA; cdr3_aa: CASRILQGRGQPQHF; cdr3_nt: TGTGCCAGCAGGATATTACAGGGCCGCGGTCAGCCCCAGCATTTT
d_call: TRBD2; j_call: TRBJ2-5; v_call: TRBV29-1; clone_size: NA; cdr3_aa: CSVVGTSGFQETQYF; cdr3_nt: TGCAGCGTTGTCGGGACTAGCGGGTTCCAAGAGACCCAGTACTTC
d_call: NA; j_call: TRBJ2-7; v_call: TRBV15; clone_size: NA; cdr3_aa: CATSESWAYEQYF; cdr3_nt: TGTGCCACCAGCGAGTCATGGGCATACGAGCAGTACTTC
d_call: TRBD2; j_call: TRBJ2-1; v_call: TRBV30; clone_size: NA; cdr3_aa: CAWESGSYNEQFF; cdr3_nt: TGTGCCTGGGAAAGCGGGAGCTACAATGAGCAGTTCTTC
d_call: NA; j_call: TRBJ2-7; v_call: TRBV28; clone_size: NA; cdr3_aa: CASSLLADSYEQYF; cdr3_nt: TGTGCCAGCAGCCTTTTGGCGGACTCCTACGAGCAGTACTTC
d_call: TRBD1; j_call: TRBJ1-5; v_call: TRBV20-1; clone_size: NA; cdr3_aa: CSARERQGHHF; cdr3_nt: TGCAGTGCTAGAGAGCGACAGGGTCACCATTTT
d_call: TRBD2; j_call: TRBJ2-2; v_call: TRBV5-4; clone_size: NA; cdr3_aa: CASSLLRETGELFF; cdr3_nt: TGTGCCAGCAGCTTGCTGCGGGAGACCGGGGAGCTGTTTTTT
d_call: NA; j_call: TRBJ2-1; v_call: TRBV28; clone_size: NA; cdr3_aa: CASSSSPGYNEQFF; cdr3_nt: TGTGCCAGCAGTTCGTCCCCGGGCTACAATGAGCAGTTCTTC
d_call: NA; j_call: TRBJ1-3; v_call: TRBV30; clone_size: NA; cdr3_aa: CAWGLTGNTIYF; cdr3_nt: TGTGCCTGGGGACTTACTGGAAACACCATATATTTT
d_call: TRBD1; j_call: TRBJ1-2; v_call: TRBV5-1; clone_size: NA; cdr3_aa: CASSVPGQDGIYTF; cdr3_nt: TGCGCCAGCAGCGTCCCCGGACAGGATGGAATCTACACCTTC
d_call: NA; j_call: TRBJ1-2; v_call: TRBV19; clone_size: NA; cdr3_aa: CASSMDSYGYTF; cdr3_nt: TGTGCCAGTAGTATGGACAGCTATGGCTACACCTTC
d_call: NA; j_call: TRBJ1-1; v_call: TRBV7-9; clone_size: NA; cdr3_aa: CASSASGGATEAFF; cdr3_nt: TGTGCCAGCAGCGCCTCGGGGGGGGCAACTGAAGCTTTCTTT
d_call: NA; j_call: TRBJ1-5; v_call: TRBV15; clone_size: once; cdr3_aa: CATSRSTGYNQPQHF; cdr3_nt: TGTGCCACCAGCAGATCAACAGGGTATAATCAGCCCCAGCATTTT
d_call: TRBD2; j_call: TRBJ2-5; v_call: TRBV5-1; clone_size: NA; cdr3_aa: CASSLEAGGFQETQYF; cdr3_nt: TGCGCCAGCAGCTTGGAAGCGGGAGGATTTCAAGAGACCCAGTACTTC
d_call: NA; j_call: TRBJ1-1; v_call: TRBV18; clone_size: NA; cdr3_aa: CASLTGLNTEAFF; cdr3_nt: TGTGCCAGCCTGACAGGCCTAAACACTGAAGCTTTCTTT
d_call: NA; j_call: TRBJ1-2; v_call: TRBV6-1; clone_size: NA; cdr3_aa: CASSEEDYYGYTF; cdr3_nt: TGTGCCAGCAGTGAAGAGGACTATTATGGCTACACCTTC
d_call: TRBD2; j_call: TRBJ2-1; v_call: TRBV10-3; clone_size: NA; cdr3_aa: CAISAGGNNEQFF; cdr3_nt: TGTGCCATCAGTGCGGGGGGAAACAATGAGCAGTTCTTC
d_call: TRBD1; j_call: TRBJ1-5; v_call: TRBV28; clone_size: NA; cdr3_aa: CASNLQGAPHQPQHF; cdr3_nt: TGTGCCAGCAACCTACAGGGGGCTCCTCATCAGCCCCAGCATTTT
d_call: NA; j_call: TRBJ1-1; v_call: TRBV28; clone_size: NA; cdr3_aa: CASSTDSPLIAFF; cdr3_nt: TGTGCCAGCAGTACAGACAGCCCCCTCATCGCTTTCTTT
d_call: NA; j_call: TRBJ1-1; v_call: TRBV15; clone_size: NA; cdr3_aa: CATSRDTVNTEAFF; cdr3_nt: TGTGCCACCAGCAGAGATACAGTGAACACTGAAGCTTTCTTT
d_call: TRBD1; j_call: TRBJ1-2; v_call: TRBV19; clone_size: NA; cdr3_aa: CASSPTDRVQLRYTF; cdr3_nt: TGTGCCAGTAGTCCCACCGACAGGGTTCAGTTACGCTACACCTTC
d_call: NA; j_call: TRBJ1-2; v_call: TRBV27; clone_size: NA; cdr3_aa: CASSLLRGGRGGYTF; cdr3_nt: TGTGCCAGCAGTTTATTGCGGGGAGGGAGGGGGGGCTACACCTTC
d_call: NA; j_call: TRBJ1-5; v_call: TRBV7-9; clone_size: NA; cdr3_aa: CASSLEGGNQPQHF; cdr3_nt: TGTGCCAGCAGCTTAGAGGGAGGGAATCAGCCCCAGCATTTT
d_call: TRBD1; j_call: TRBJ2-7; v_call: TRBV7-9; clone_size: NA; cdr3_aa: CASSLYFGTGGHEQYF; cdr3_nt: TGTGCCAGCAGCTTATATTTCGGGACAGGGGGCCACGAGCAGTACTTC
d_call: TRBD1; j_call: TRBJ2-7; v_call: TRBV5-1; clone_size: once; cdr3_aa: CASSSTGGSTYEQYF; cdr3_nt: TGCGCCAGCAGCTCAACAGGGGGCTCGACCTACGAGCAGTACTTC
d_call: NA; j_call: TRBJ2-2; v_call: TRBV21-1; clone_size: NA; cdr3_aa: CASSNRTGGLSDTGELFF; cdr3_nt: TGTGCCAGCAGCAACAGGACAGGCGGGTTGTCGGACACCGGGGAGCTGTTTTTT
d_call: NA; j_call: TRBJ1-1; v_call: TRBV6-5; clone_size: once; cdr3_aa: CASSYDRTRYTEAFF; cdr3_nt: TGTGCCAGCAGTTACGATCGGACAAGATACACTGAAGCTTTCTTT
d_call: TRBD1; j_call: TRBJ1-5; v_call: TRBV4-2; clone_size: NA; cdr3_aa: CASSLEDRGSGQPQHF; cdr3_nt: TGTGCCAGCAGCCTCGAGGACAGGGGATCGGGGCAGCCCCAGCATTTT
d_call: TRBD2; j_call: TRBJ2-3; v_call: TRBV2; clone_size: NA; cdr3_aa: CASIPGLAVPSTVDTQYF; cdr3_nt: TGTGCCAGCATCCCGGGACTAGCGGTACCTAGCACTGTAGATACGCAGTATTTT
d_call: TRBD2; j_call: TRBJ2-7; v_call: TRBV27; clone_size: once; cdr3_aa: CASSLLAGGNYEQYF; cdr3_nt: TGTGCCAGCAGTTTATTAGCGGGAGGGAACTACGAGCAGTACTTC
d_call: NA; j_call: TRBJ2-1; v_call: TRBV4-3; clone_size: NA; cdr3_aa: CASSPGGAEQFF; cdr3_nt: TGCGCCAGCAGCCCCGGAGGGGCTGAGCAGTTCTTC
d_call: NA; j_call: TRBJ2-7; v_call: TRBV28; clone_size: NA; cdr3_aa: CASRNSDSYEQYF; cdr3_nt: TGTGCCAGCAGAAATTCGGACAGCTACGAGCAGTACTTC
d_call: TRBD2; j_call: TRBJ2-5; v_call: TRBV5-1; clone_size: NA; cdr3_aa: CASRPTPSGGQETQYF; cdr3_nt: TGCGCCAGCAGACCTACTCCTAGCGGGGGGCAAGAGACCCAGTACTTC
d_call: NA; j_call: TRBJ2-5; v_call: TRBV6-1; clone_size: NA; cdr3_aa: CATRPRMDQETQYF; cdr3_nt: TGTGCCACGCGGCCTCGGATGGACCAAGAGACCCAGTACTTC
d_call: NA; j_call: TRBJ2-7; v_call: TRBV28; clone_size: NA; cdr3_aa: CASNLERRYEQYF; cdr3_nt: TGTGCCAGCAACTTGGAGAGGAGGTACGAGCAGTACTTC
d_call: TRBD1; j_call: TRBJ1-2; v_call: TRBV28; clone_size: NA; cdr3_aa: CASRTTGEGNYGYTF; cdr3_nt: TGTGCCAGCAGAACGACAGGGGAGGGTAACTATGGCTACACCTTC
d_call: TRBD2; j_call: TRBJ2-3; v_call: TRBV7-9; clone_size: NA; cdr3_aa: CASLPLAGPTDTQYF; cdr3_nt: TGTGCCAGCTTACCCCTAGCGGGTCCCACAGATACGCAGTATTTT
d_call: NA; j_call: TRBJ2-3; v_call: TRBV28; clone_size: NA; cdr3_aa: CASSLGPQGTDTQYF; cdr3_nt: TGTGCCAGCAGTTTAGGCCCGCAGGGGACAGATACGCAGTATTTT
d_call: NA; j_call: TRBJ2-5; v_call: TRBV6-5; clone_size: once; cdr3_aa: CASSYFAGDETQYF; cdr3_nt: TGTGCCAGCAGTTATTTCGCAGGGGACGAGACCCAGTACTTC
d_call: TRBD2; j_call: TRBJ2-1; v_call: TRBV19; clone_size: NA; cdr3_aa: CASSPSGRSFNEQFF; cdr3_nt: TGTGCCAGTAGTCCCAGCGGGAGATCTTTCAATGAGCAGTTCTTC